Given below is one T cell receptor beta chain in context. No cognate antigen has been identified for it. No base quality values were provided; no much bigger clone lies one nucleotide off. This entry is derived from a study of brain T cells in children with intractable seizures (dated by TCRdb to 2020 to 2023). Context from the whole study: Resected brain tissue from 53 pediatric epilepsy surgery cases was first screened for immune gene transcripts using a NanoString immunology panel. Among the roughly 12 selected surgery cases, eight also had pre-surgery blood sequenced, leaving four with brain tissue only. The study at large found these results: Because sequencing depth differed between pre- and post-surgery blood, the absence of clones from the pre-surgery sample may reflect undersampling. Viral specificity was inferred only from CDR3 sequence similarity, and patients' HCMV serostatus was unknown.

TCR beta chain sequences were generated from genomic DNA using the immunoSEQ assay. The authors processed their data as follows. CDR3 sequences not starting with the conserved framework cysteine at position 104 were manually removed. Clonality was calculated as one minus the normalized Shannon's Diversity Index, with values ranging from 0 (maximal diversity) to 1 (oligoclonal). To check whether a given CDR3 had different frequencies in two samples, for example brain versus blood, chi-squared comparison-of-proportions tests were used. Public clonotypes were identified by searching immuneACCESS, and similarity to known antiviral clonotypes was assessed with the VDJdb browser. Drawn from immuneACCESS, this table holds only the in-frame rearrangements with V and J called that TCRdb kept. Clones are partly lost; checked studies trace under half to an unresolved V gene and leave the rest unexplained. That table gives V, J and clone size, and the DNA gave D and trimming. In this sample the table shows tens of thousands of clones, around 93% of which occur a single time. Approximately 1.5% of the sample is in the top ten clones.

The time point label corresponds to: resected brain tissue, or blood drawn just prior to surgery. The surgery cases with the highest brain T cell transcript signatures were chosen for TCR beta chain sequencing of brain tissue, and also of blood when blood was available. Prior to surgery, the patients had been treated with at least one anti-epileptic drug. TCR-sequenced patients were children with drug-resistant epilepsy due to tuberous sclerosis complex, focal cortical dysplasia, Rasmussen encephalitis or hemimegalencephaly. The Monarch genomic DNA purification kit was used to extract bulk genomic DNA from unsorted brain tissue and whole blood. The CDR1 and CDR2 encoded by the germline V gene are SGHVS and FQNEAQ. The CDR3 runs 15 amino acids, cysteine and phenylalanine included. Only the CDR3 portion is preserved as DNA: 45 bases, with reading frame beginning at the first base. V and J are truncated by 3 bases and 5 bases respectively, leaving an intervening sequence of 14 bases.

The starting material was peripheral blood, obtained at surgery. This clonotype was sampled from a boy in the first two years of life with tuberous sclerosis and intractable seizures. This sequence uses TRBV7-8 and TRBJ1-5; no confident D gene assignment can be made. This receptor has the CDR3 CASSFYLGKDQPQHF. At the DNA level, the sequence is TGTGCCAGCAGCTTTTATCTGGGGAAGGATCAGCCCCAGCATTTT.